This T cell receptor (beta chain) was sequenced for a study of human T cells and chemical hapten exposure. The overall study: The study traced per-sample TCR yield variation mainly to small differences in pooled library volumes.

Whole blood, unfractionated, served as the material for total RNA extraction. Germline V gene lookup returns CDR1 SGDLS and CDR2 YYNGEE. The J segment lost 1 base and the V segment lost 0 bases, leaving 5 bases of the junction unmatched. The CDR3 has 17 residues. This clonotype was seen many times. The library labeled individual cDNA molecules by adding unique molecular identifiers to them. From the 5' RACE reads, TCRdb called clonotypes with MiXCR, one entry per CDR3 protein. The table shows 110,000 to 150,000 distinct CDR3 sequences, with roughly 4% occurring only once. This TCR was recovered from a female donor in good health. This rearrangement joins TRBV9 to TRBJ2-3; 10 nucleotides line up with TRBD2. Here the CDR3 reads CASSVVAGGHGTDTQYF. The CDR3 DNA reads TGTGCCAGCAGCGTAGTAGCGGGGGGCCACGGCACAGATACGCAGTATTTT.